This entry is about one TCR beta chain. No antigen is known for it. V lost 8 bases and J lost 12, with 16 bases in between. The CDR3 is 11 residues long. Germline assignment: CDR1 SNHLY and CDR2 FYNNEI. RNA, once extracted, was reverse transcribed into cDNA for use as the sequencing template. Only in-frame clones appear in the TCRdb table, and some are missing; sequencing was by immunoSEQ multiplex PCR. The sample carries under 150,000 clones, roughly 56% recorded once. This record comes from a study of CD8+ T cells in alopecia areata. General study points: During tofacitinib treatment, many expanded lesional clones remained in scalp and blood.

The treatment: oral pan-JAK inhibitor, 5-10 mg twice daily. The TCR was taken from a human donor with alopecia areata. The sample in question was CD4+ T cells sorted from blood, obtained at week 24, from a patient treated with tofacitinib. The chain has TRBV2 and TRBJ1-1, with D possibly being TRBD1 (5 bases). The CDR3 spells CASRLSGVSFF. CDR3 DNA sequence: TGTGCCAGCCGGTTATCGGGGGTATCTTTCTTT.